This TCR beta chain was sequenced for a study of a mutant IDH1 vaccine in newly diagnosed glioma (dated by TCRdb to the early 2020s). With respect to the entire study: Vaccination was initiated 4-6 weeks after radiotherapy alone, or concurrently with temozolomide cycles in the chemotherapy-containing groups. Of the roughly 32 patients who were treated, around 60% were male and about 40% were female, and the mean age was approximately 40 years. Prior to enrollment, patients had been given standard therapy consisting of radiotherapy alone, temozolomide alone, or radiochemotherapy with temozolomide, with the combination given to most patients. The week-35 safety follow-up took place at visit V12, and the week-47 end of study took place at visit V13. Peripheral blood was collected at six visits: V03 (baseline), V05, V07, V10, V12 and V13. Longitudinal TCRB deep sequencing was performed for about two dozen treated patients wherever samples were available for exploratory analyses. On the study overall, not on this receptor specifically: Immune responses induced by the vaccine were seen in over 90% of patients across multiple MHC alleles. The authors stated that sample limitations prevented analyses of patient blood samples from being reproduced. Selection of PBMC samples for TCRB deep sequencing was based on availability. Pseudoprogression appeared unrelated to alterations in the top peripheral T cell clonotypes detected by TCRB sequencing.

Reading the germline V gene (reference sequence) gives CDR1 GTSNPN and CDR2 SVGIG. Relative to germline, V is 6 bases shorter and J is 1 base shorter, with 10 bases between their ends. Reading from cysteine to phenylalanine, the CDR3 counts 12 amino acids. Here the CDR3 DNA is all that survives: 36 bases in frame from base 1. Reading the label with the study, this specimen's time point is: week 35, safety follow-up. Each vaccine dose, consisting of 300 ug of a 20-mer mutant IDH1 peptide in Montanide, was administered subcutaneously with topical imiquimod. Patients were given eight vaccinations, in weeks 1, 3, 5, 7, 11, 15, 19 and 23, which matched visits V03 through V10. Donors had newly diagnosed WHO grade 3 or 4 IDH1-mutant astrocytomas with loss of nuclear ATRX. The samples were drawn from NOA16, a multicentre, single-arm, open-label phase I trial in Germany that tested a mutant IDH1 peptide vaccine in humans for the first time. Genomic DNA for TCRB sequencing was extracted from EDTA blood using the DNeasy Blood and Tissue Kit.

Points on this clone: Its antigen has not been determined. No base qualities exist here, and no much larger clone lies one base off it.

Library creation used the immunoSEQ multiplex PCR assay. Rearranged TCR beta chain sequences were amplified using the hsTCRB Kit according to the manufacturer's protocol. TCRB libraries were sequenced on an Illumina MiSeq. In the paper's pipeline: Demultiplexing, trimming and gene mapping were performed with the kit vendor's proprietary platform. TCRdb retrieved this table from immuneACCESS and kept in-frame rearrangements only. Not all clones are present; in checked studies, unresolved V genes account for under half, and no reason is known for the remainder. The V and J calls and clone size were taken over from that table, and D and trimming were inferred from the DNA. In this sample the table shows roughly 26,000 clones, 83% of which occur a single time. About a third of the sample belongs to the ten largest clones.

The sample here was PBMCs, taken from a glioma patient whose treatment included an IDH1 peptide vaccine. This TCR was sampled from a man under 40 with glioma. The rearrangement joined TRBV30 to TRBJ2-7; no D gene call is confident. The CDR3 amino acid sequence is: CACTGFSYEQYF. The DNA sequence follows: TGTGCCTGTACCGGGTTTTCCTACGAGCAGTACTTC. With all but the CDR3 taken from the reference TRBV30 and TRBJ2-7 genes, the full variable domain is: SQTIHQWPATLVQPVGSPLSLECTVEGTSNPNLYWYRQAAGRGLQLLFYSVGIGQISSEVPQNLSASRPQDRQFILSSKKLLLSDSGFYLCACTGFSYEQYFGPGTRLTVT.